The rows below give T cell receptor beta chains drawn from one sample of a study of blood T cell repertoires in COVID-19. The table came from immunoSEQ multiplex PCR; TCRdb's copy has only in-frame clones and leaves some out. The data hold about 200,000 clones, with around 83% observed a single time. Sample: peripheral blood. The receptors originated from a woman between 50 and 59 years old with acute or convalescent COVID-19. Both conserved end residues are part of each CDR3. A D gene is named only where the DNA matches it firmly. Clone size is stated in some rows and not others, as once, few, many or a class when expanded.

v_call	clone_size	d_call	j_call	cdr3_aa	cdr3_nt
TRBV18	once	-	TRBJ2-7	CASSPEQGSYEQYF	TGTGCCAGCTCACCAGAACAGGGTTCCTACGAGCAGTACTTC
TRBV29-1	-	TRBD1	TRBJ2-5	CSVPRGLGETQYF	TGCAGCGTCCCCAGGGGGCTAGGGGAGACCCAGTACTTC
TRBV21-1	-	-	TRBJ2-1	CASTLGTGKNEQFF	TGTGCCAGCACGCTCGGGACAGGGAAGAATGAGCAGTTCTTC
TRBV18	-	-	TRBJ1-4	CASSPRMRRNQGANEKLFF	TGTGCCAGCTCACCGAGGATGAGGCGGAACCAAGGGGCTAATGAAAAACTGTTTTTT
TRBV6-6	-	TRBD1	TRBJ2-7	CASSNRGQNYEQYF	TGTGCCAGCAGTAACAGGGGACAGAACTACGAGCAGTACTTC
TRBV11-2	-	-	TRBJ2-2	CASSLVEVGELFF	TGTGCCAGCAGCTTAGTAGAGGTGGGGGAGCTGTTTTTT
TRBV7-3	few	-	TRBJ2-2	CASSKTRDSAELFF	TGTGCCAGCAGTAAAACCCGGGACTCTGCGGAGCTGTTTTTT
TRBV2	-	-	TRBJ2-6	CASQGLSGANVLTF	TGTGCCTCCCAGGGACTCTCTGGGGCCAACGTCCTGACTTTC
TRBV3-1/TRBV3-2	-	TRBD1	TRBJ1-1	CASSQDPRVGGRWTEAFF	TGTGCCAGCAGCCAAGATCCCCGGGTAGGGGGCCGGTGGACTGAAGCTTTCTTT
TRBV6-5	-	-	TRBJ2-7	CASRRTGGIGEQYF	TGTGCCAGCAGAAGAACCGGGGGTATCGGGGAGCAGTACTTC
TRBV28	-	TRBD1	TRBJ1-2	CASSWGQGKDGYTF	TGTGCCAGCAGTTGGGGACAGGGAAAGGATGGCTACACCTTC
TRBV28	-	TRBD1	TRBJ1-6	CASSSSTGLSSPLHF	TGTGCCAGCAGTTCCTCGACAGGGCTGAGTTCACCCCTCCACTTT
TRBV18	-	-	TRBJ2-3	CASSPRPSDTDTQYF	TGTGCCAGCTCACCCAGGCCCTCTGACACAGATACGCAGTATTTT
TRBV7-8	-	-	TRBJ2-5	CASSFRPEGETQYF	TGTGCCAGCAGCTTCAGGCCCGAGGGAGAGACCCAGTACTTC
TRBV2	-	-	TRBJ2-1	CASSDARDRNQFF	TGTGCCAGCAGTGATGCTAGAGACAGAAATCAGTTCTTC
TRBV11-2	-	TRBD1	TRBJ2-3	CASSSSGTGGADTQYF	TGTGCCAGCAGCTCCTCCGGGACAGGGGGCGCAGATACGCAGTATTTT
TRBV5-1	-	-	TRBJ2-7	CASSFTESHYEQYF	TGCGCCAGCAGCTTTACGGAGTCCCACTACGAGCAGTACTTC
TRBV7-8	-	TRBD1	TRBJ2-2	CASSLLTGGNTGELFF	TGTGCCAGCAGCTTACTTACAGGGGGGAACACCGGGGAGCTGTTTTTT
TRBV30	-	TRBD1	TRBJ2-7	CAWRGGLRDRVSDEQYF	TGTGCCTGGAGGGGGGGATTGCGGGACAGGGTTTCCGACGAGCAGTACTTC
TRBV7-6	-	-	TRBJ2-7	CASSLITDSNYEQYF	TGTGCCAGCAGCTTAATTACGGACAGTAACTACGAGCAGTACTTC
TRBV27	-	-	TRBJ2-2	CASGDTYTGELFF	TGTGCCAGCGGGGACACCTACACCGGGGAGCTGTTTTTT
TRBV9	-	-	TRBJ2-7	CASSVGSVTYEQYF	TGTGCCAGCAGCGTAGGTTCAGTAACCTACGAGCAGTACTTC
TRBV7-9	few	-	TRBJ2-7	CASSSRMAATPPEQYF	TGTGCCAGCAGCTCCAGGATGGCCGCAACCCCGCCCGAGCAGTACTTC
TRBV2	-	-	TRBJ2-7	CASSEGQVSYEQYF	TGTGCCAGCAGTGAAGGTCAGGTCTCCTACGAGCAGTACTTC
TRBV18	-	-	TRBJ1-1	CASSPRPGEDTEAFF	TGTGCCAGCTCACCTCGTCCGGGGGAGGACACTGAAGCTTTCTTT
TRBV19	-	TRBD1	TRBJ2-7	CASSTAGQGAIYEQYF	TGTGCCAGTAGTACGGCCGGACAGGGGGCGATTTACGAGCAGTACTTC
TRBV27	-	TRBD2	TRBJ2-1	CASSPKGGPYNEQFF	TGTGCCAGCAGTCCCAAGGGAGGGCCCTACAATGAGCAGTTCTTC
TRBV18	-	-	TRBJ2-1	CASSPGPDLVYNEQFF	TGTGCCAGCTCACCCGGACCGGACTTGGTCTACAATGAGCAGTTCTTC
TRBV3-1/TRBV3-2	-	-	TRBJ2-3	CASSLTVSTDTQYF	TGTGCCAGCAGCCTGACAGTAAGCACAGATACGCAGTATTTT
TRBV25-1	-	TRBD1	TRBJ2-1	CASRGSGTGLNEQFF	TGTGCCAGCAGAGGTTCCGGGACAGGGTTAAATGAGCAGTTCTTC
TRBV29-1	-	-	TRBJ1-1	CSVEGQFYTEAFF	TGCAGCGTTGAGGGGCAGTTTTACACTGAAGCTTTCTTT
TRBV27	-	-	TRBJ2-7	CASRGTFSSYEQYF	TGTGCCAGCAGAGGGACTTTTAGCTCCTACGAGCAGTACTTC
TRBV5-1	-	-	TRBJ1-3	CASSPDTSGNTIYF	TGCGCCAGCAGCCCTGACACCTCTGGAAACACCATATATTTT
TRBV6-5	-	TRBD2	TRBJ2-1	CASSYWGGSGNNEQFF	TGTGCCAGCAGTTACTGGGGCGGGAGCGGAAACAATGAGCAGTTCTTC
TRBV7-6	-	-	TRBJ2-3	CASSLRGSQGESTDTQYF	TGTGCCAGCAGCCTCAGGGGTTCACAGGGAGAGAGCACAGATACGCAGTATTTT
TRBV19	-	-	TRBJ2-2	CASSPPRLLLAGTGELFF	TGTGCCAGTAGTCCGCCCCGACTCCTACTGGCGGGCACCGGGGAGCTGTTTTTT
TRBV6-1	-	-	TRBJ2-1	CASSRDLTPYNEQFF	TGTGCCAGCAGTAGGGACTTGACCCCATACAATGAGCAGTTCTTC
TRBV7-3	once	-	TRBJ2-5	CASSFRTEGTQYF	TGTGCCAGCAGCTTTCGAACAGAAGGGACCCAGTACTTC
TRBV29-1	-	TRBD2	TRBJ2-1	CSVLSLIGREGYNEQFF	TGCAGCGTTTTGAGCCTAATCGGGCGGGAGGGCTACAATGAGCAGTTCTTC
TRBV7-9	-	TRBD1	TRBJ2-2	CASSTGTGVGELFF	TGTGCCAGCAGCACCGGGACAGGGGTTGGGGAGCTGTTTTTT
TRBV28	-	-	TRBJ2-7	CASSSRYEQYF	TGTGCCAGCAGTTCGCGGTACGAGCAGTACTTC
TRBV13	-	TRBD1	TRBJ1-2	CASSYRDREIRDYGYTF	TGTGCCAGCAGCTACCGGGACAGGGAGATTCGGGACTATGGCTACACCTTC
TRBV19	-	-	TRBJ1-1	CASSINGDTEAFF	TGTGCCAGTAGTATAAACGGGGACACTGAAGCTTTCTTT
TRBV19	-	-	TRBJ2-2	CASSISTNTGELFF	TGTGCCAGTAGTATTTCTACGAACACCGGGGAGCTGTTTTTT
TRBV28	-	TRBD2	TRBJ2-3	CASSPDAGEADTQYF	TGTGCCAGCAGTCCCGACGCGGGAGAGGCAGATACGCAGTATTTT
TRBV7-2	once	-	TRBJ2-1	CASGKQGRGEQFF	TGTGCCAGTGGGAAGCAGGGGAGGGGTGAGCAGTTCTTC
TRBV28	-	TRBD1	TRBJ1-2	CASSLTTGLIYGYTF	TGTGCCAGCAGTTTAACGACAGGGCTAATCTATGGCTACACCTTC
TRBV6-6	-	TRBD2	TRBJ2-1	CASSYPKREGYNEQFF	TGTGCCAGCAGTTACCCTAAGCGGGAGGGCTACAATGAGCAGTTCTTC
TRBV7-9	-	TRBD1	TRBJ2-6	CASTLGDSSGANVLTF	TGTGCCAGCACCCTGGGGGACAGCTCTGGGGCCAACGTCCTGACTTTC
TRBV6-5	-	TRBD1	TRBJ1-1	CASSYSTGVTEAFF	TGTGCCAGCAGTTACTCGACAGGGGTCACTGAAGCTTTCTTT
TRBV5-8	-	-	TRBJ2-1	CASSLLSPRVSDEQFF	TGTGCCAGCAGCTTACTATCCCCCCGAGTTTCGGATGAGCAGTTCTTC
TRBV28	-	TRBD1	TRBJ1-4	CASSPQGKSEKLFF	TGTGCCAGCAGCCCACAGGGGAAATCTGAAAAACTGTTTTTT
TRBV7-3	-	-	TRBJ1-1	CASSYTPRGASYTEAFF	TGTGCCAGCAGCTACACGCCCCGGGGGGCTAGCTACACTGAAGCTTTCTTT
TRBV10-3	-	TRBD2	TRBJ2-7	CAISESMTSGRAATTYEQYF	TGTGCCATCAGTGAGTCTATGACTAGCGGGAGGGCCGCTACCACCTACGAGCAGTACTTC